The 16 T cell receptor beta chains below come from one sample, sequenced in a study of T cells after posttransplantation cyclophosphamide. Assay used: immunoSEQ multiplex PCR; TCRdb lists only in-frame clones, some missing. The table records just over 20,000 clones, 95% to 99% of them present only once. The naive gate required viable CD3+CD4+ or CD3+CD8+ cells with CCR7+CD45RA+CD45RO-CD95-CD27+CD28+ phenotype. Material: naive CD4+ T cells sorted from PBMCs. The receptors shown here come from a man aged 35 to 55 in good health, CMV-negative, and a related stem cell transplant donor.

The chain links TRBV19 to TRBJ2-3; 8 bases are a match to TRBD2. Germline V gene sequence: CDR1 LNHDA, CDR2 SQIVND (reference sequence). The CDR3 loop spans 14 amino acids. V shed 8 bases and J 4 bases; nucleotides not matched to a gene: 8. The CDR3 nucleotides are TGTGCCAGTTCGAGCGGGAGAGGCGCAGATACGCAGTATTTT. Its protein is CASSSGRGADTQYF.

The chain is built from TRBV11-1 and TRBJ1-1; D is perhaps TRBD1 (5 bases). V was trimmed by 5 bases and J by 10 bases, leaving 20 bases between them. The CDR3 loop spans 14 amino acids. Germline V gives CDR1 SGHAT, CDR2 FQDESV (reference sequence). The CDR3 coding sequence is TGTGCCAGCAGCCCAACGCGGCAGGGAAGGAGAGCTTTCTTT. Translating gives CASSPTRQGRRAFF.

Comments on this clone: An end of the junction differs from the germline gene, which may be a read error. J is TRBJ1-4 and V is TRBV30, with 8 bases lining up with TRBD1. Per the germline V gene, CDR1 is GTSNPN and CDR2 is SVGIG (reference sequence). This CDR3 is built from 14 residues. The CDR3: CAWSVRTDRGTTLF. The CDR3 DNA is TGTGCCTGGAGTGTCCGGACTGACAGGGGAACCACCCTTTTT. The variable domain in full, with the rest retrieved from reference TRBV30 and TRBJ1-4, is SQTIHQWPATLVQPVGSPLSLECTVEGTSNPNLYWYRQAAGRGLQLLFYSVGIGQISSEVPQNLSASRPQDRQFILSSKKLLLSDSGFYLCAWSVRTDRGTTLFGSGTQLSVL.

A single count supports this clone. The chain joins TRBV13 to TRBJ2-5, with D tentatively TRBD2 (6 bases). The germline V gene has CDR1 PRHDT and CDR2 FYEKMQ (reference sequence). Trimming removed 5 bases at V and 4 bases at J, with 17 bases between. There are 15 residues in the CDR3. For the CDR3, the DNA is TGTGCCAGCAGCGCCCGGGCAGAGGAGGGAGAGACCCAGTACTTC. Encoded protein: CASSARAEEGETQYF.

This chain connects TRBV11-2 to TRBJ2-3; weak D call: TRBD1 (5 bases). The CDR3 totals 13 residues. CDR1 is SGHAT and CDR2 is FQNNGV in the germline V gene. V was cut by 5 bases and J by 6 bases, with 12 bases left in between. CDR3 DNA: TGTGCCAGCAGCCTCCAGGGCGCCGATACGCAGTATTTT. This codes for CASSLQGADTQYF.

This clone was seen once. The chain recombines TRBV18 with TRBJ2-1, with TRBD2 matching over 16 bases. The J segment lost 9 bases and the V segment lost 3 bases, leaving 11 bases of the junction unmatched. CDR1 is KGHSH, CDR2 LQKENI, per germline. The CDR3 length is 18 residues. DNA for the CDR3: TGTGCCAGCTCACCTCTGGGACTAGCGGGAGGGCCGGAGATTGAGCAGTTCTTC. Translating it yields CASSPLGLAGGPEIEQFF.

The rearrangement links TRBV11-2 to TRBJ1-6, with D hard to call. V shed 0 bases and J shed 3 bases, with 6 bases lying between them. In germline, CDR1 is SGHAT, CDR2 FQNNGV. The CDR3 length is 15 residues. In DNA form, the CDR3 reads TGTGCCAGCAGCTTAGACCACAGCTATAATTCACCCCTCCACTTT. Its protein product is CASSLDHSYNSPLHF.

V is TRBV18 and J is TRBJ2-5, with TRBD1 as a possible D gene (6 bases). Trimming cost V 5 bases and J 1 base, with 8 bases left between them. From germline, CDR1 is KGHSH and CDR2 LQKENI. The CDR3 is made up of 13 amino acids. CDR3 DNA sequence: TGTGCCAGCTCATCAGGGGTCCAAGAGACCCAGTACTTC. Translating it yields CASSSGVQETQYF.

This chain joins TRBV19 and TRBJ2-1; no reliable D call. V was shortened by 1 base and J by 6 bases, with 7 bases between the two germline ends. The germline V gene has CDR1 LNHDA and CDR2 SQIVND (reference sequence). This CDR3 contains 13 residues. Written as DNA, the CDR3 is TGTGCCAGTAGTATAGTCCCCCTCAATGAGCAGTTCTTC. Translation gives CASSIVPLNEQFF.

The chain uses TRBV11-2 and TRBJ2-5; D unclear. Looked up from germline, CDR1 is SGHAT and CDR2 is FQNNGV. Trimming removed 1 base at V and 3 bases at J, with 9 bases between. The CDR3 runs to 14 residues. DNA for the CDR3: TGTGCCAGCAGCTTAGGGTACGGTGAAGAGACCCAGTACTTC. Residues: CASSLGYGEETQYF.

CDR3 in DNA: TGTGCCAGCTCACCGACTAGCGGGAGATCCTACGAGCAGTACTTC. Protein: CASSPTSGRSYEQYF. This chain joins TRBV18 and TRBJ2-7; 12 bases match TRBD2. Germline lookup yields CDR1 KGHSH and CDR2 LQKENI. The CDR3 runs to 15 residues. V was pared by 3 bases and J by 1 base, with 1 base of the junction left unmatched.

CDR3 bases: TGCGCCAGCAGTGAGTCGCCAAGGGGAGATACGCAGTATTTT. Its protein is CASSESPRGDTQYF. V gene TRBV10-1 combines with J gene TRBJ2-3, with D perhaps matching TRBD1 (5 bases). This CDR3 contains 14 residues. The V end was cut by 0 bases, the J end by 5 bases, with 9 bases between. The V gene's germline CDR1 is WNHNN and CDR2 SYGVQD (reference sequence).

This rearrangement joins TRBV2 to TRBJ1-1, with D perhaps matching TRBD1 (6 bases). This CDR3 is 14 amino acids long. V was pared by 3 bases and J by 4 bases, with 12 bases between. Germline V CDR1 and CDR2: SNHLY, FYNNEI. CDR3 nucleotide sequence: TGTGCCAGCAGTGACTGGGGGCTGCGCACTGAAGCTTTCTTT. As protein: CASSDWGLRTEAFF.

The rearrangement joins TRBV5-4 to TRBJ1-1, with a possible D match to TRBD1 (6 bases). V was trimmed by 0 bases and J by 3 bases, leaving 21 bases between them. This CDR3 region has 18 residues. Germline CDR1 and CDR2: SGHNT and YYREEE (reference sequence). CDR3 protein: CASSLEQGLGVSDTEAFF. The CDR3 DNA reads as TGTGCCAGCAGCTTGGAACAGGGTCTGGGCGTGTCGGACACTGAAGCTTTCTTT.

The chain is built from TRBV5-1 and TRBJ1-1, with 10 positions matching TRBD1. The CDR3 totals 15 residues. Losses at the gene ends were 7 bases for V and 4 bases for J; bases not matched to a gene: 10. Per the germline V gene, CDR1 is SGHRS and CDR2 is YFSETQ. CDR3 region: CASYGGDRGPTEAFF. CDR3 sequence (DNA): TGCGCCAGCTACGGAGGCGACAGGGGGCCCACTGAAGCTTTCTTT.

The chain employs TRBV19 and TRBJ1-4; D gene ambiguous. CDR3 length: 14 amino acids. The germline gives CDR1 LNHDA, CDR2 SQIVND (reference sequence). V lost 5 bases to trimming and J lost 7 bases, with 14 bases between them. The CDR3 loop reads CASSPGHGGEKLFF. In nucleotides, the CDR3 is TGTGCCAGTAGTCCCGGGCACGGAGGTGAAAAACTGTTTTTT.